Below, one TCR beta chain is given with its context. The sample is drawn from a study of blood T cell repertoires in COVID-19. Overall study: Acute-phase and convalescent COVID-19 samples originated in the United States, Italy and Spain. T cells, B-cell-depleted T cells, or PBMCs supplied cDNA or gDNA.

Germline V gene lookup returns CDR1 SGHTA and CDR2 FQGNSA. V shed 1 base and J shed 8 bases, with 11 bases lying between them. The CDR3 sequence is 13 residues long. Per the original methods: How many nucleated cells were present was estimated from reference gene primer amplification. Method: immunoSEQ multiplex PCR; TCRdb's copy keeps in-frame clones and lacks some. That table furnishes V, J and clone size, whereas the DNA furnished D and trimming. The sample holds 60,000 to 70,000 clones; about four fifths are singletons and the top ten take around 4.4%. The chain has TRBV7-2 and TRBJ1-2; D is uncertain. Sequencing was performed on peripheral blood. This sequence originates from a woman aged 55 to 70 with acute or convalescent COVID-19. Written as DNA, the CDR3 is TGTGCCAGCAGCTTAGACACCCTCCAGGGCTACACCTTC. Translated: CASSLDTLQGYTF.